Included here is one TCR beta chain sequence, with context. One Seattle source followed patients from active infection through their disease course. This record comes from a study of blood T cell repertoires in COVID-19. Whole-study context: Whether acute or convalescent, the COVID-19 samples came from the United States, Italy and Spain. PBMCs, B-cell-depleted T cells, or T cells provided the cDNA or gDNA that made up the material.

Clones were sequenced by immunoSEQ multiplex PCR, and TCRdb holds only the in-frame ones, with some missing. This table holds nearly 350,000 clones, 80% to 90% found once. V dropped 5 bases and J dropped 0 bases, with 22 bases sitting between them. Germline values: CDR1 SGHNT, CDR2 YENEEA. This CDR3 comprises 19 residues. This receptor was obtained from a woman aged 50 to 60 with COVID-19, enrolled during active disease. The sequenced material came from peripheral blood. The V call is TRBV11-3, the J call TRBJ2-2; unclear D gene. The CDR3 spells CASSPLTGYQTTNTGELFF. The CDR3 region has the DNA TGTGCCAGCAGCCCCTTGACCGGGTACCAAACTACGAACACCGGGGAGCTGTTTTTT.